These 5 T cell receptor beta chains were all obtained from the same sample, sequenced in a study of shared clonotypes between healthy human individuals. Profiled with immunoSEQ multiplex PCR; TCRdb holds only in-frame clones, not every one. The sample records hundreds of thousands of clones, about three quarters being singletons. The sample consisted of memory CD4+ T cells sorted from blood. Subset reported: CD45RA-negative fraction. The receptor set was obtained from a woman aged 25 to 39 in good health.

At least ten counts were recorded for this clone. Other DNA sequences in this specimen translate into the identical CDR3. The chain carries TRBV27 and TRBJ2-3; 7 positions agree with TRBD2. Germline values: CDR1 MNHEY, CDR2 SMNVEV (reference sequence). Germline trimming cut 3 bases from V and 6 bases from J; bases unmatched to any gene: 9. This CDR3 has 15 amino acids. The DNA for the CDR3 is TGTGCCAGCAGTTTTATGGTAGCGGGTACGGATACGCAGTATTTT. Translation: CASSFMVAGTDTQYF.

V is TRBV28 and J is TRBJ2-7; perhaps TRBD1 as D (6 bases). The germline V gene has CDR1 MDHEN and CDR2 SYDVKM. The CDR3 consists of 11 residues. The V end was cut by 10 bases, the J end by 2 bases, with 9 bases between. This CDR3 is CATNRAYEQYF. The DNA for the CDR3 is TGTGCCACAAACAGGGCCTACGAGCAGTACTTC.

The CDR3 loop reads CASSIEAESYNEQFF. The DNA for the CDR3 is TGTGCCAGTAGTATAGAAGCGGAATCCTACAATGAGCAGTTCTTC. V and J are TRBV19 and TRBJ2-1, with TRBD2 as a possible D gene (5 bases). CDR3 length: 15 residues. Trimming took 0 bases from V and 1 from J, leaving 7 bases between them. Germline-derived CDR1 and CDR2 are LNHDA and SQIVND (reference sequence).

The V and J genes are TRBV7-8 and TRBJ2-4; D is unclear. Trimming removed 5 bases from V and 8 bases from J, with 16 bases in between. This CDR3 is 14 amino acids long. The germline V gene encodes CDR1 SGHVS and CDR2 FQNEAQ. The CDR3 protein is CASSPLTTRYIQYF. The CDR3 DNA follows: TGTGCCAGCAGCCCTCTAACTACCCGGTACATTCAGTACTTC.

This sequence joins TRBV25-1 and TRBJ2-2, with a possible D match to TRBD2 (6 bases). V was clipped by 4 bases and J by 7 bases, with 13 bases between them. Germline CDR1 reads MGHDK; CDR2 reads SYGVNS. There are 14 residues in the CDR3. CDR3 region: CASSGRESGGELFF. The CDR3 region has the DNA TGTGCCAGCAGTGGCCGGGAGTCTGGCGGGGAGCTGTTTTTT.